This T cell receptor (beta chain) came from a study of T cells after yellow fever vaccination. Study-wide results and limits: Once the booster was given, most primary-vaccination clones reappeared, at about 96% for CD4 and roughly 91% for CD8.

Researchers made TCR cDNA using 5'RACE template switching, and this step added a universal primer site and UMIs. TCRdb analysed the 5' RACE reads with MiXCR anew, one entry per CDR3 protein. Of hundreds of thousands of distinct CDR3 sequences listed, 8.7% were seen once; the top ten hold under 20%. This clonotype was detected only a few times. Its antigen is not known. V lost 0 bases and J lost 4; bases outside the gene matches: 6. This CDR3 has 17 amino acids. Germline CDR1 and CDR2: SGDLS and YYNGEE. The origin of this receptor is a man aged 18 to 29 who received the YFV17D yellow fever vaccine. This sequence joins TRBV9 and TRBJ2-3; 12 nucleotides agree with TRBD2. The sample in question was PBMCs, obtained on the day of the first yellow fever vaccination. As DNA, the CDR3 is TGTGCCAGCAGCGTAGGGGCTAGCGGGGGGGGGGCAGATACGCAGTATTTT. The encoded protein is CASSVGASGGGADTQYF. Supplemented by reference TRBV9 and TRBJ2-3, the full variable domain reads DSGVTQTPKHLITATGQRVTLRCSPRSGDLSVYWYQQSLDQGLQFLIQYYNGEERAKGNILERFSAQQFPDLHSELNLSSLELGDSALYFCASSVGASGGGADTQYFGPGTRLTVL.